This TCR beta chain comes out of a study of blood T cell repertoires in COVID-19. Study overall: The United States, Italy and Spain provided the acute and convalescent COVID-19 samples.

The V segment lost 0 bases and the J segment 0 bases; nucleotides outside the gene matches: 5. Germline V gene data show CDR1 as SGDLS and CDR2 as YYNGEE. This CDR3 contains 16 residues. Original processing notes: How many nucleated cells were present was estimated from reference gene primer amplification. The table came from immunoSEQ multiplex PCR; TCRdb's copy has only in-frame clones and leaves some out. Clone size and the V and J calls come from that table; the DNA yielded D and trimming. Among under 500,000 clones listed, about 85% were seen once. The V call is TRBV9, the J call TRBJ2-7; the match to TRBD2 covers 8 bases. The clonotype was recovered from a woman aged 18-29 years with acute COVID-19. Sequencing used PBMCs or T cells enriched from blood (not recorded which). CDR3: CASSVGLAGTSYEQYF. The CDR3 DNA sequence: TGTGCCAGCAGCGTAGGGCTAGCGGGTACCTCCTACGAGCAGTACTTC.